This T cell receptor (beta chain) was profiled in a study of identical twins. Points from the study as a whole: Insertion counts were lower in abundant cord blood beta clonotypes, a trend that memory repertoires did not show. A cross-sectional statistical analysis, not follow-up of the same donors, supported the conclusions. Out-of-frame TCR alpha sharing observed in monozygotic twins exceeded model estimates.

Template switching (which added a universal primer site) was used, and cDNA carried unique molecular identifiers. TCRdb re-analysed the 5' RACE reads in MiXCR, keeping a single row per CDR3 protein. The sample yields approximately 1.8 million distinct CDR3 sequences, less than 40% seen once. A remark on this clonotype: Its matching antigen is unknown.

The sequence was collected from a newborn girl in good health. The sample comprised cord blood.

The CDR3 DNA reads as TGTGCCAGCAGCCCCCGCAGGGGAAACACCGGGGAGCTGTTTTTT. It codes for CASSPRRGNTGELFF. This chain joins TRBV11-3 and TRBJ2-2; tentative D call: TRBD1 (6 bases). The CDR3 length is 15 residues. Trimming shortened V by 5 bases and J by 2 bases, and 12 bases separated the two germline ends. Germline lookup yields CDR1 SGHNT and CDR2 YENEEA.